These 31 T cell receptor beta chains were all obtained from the same sample, sequenced in a study of shared clonotypes between healthy human individuals. TCRdb's table, derived via immunoSEQ multiplex PCR, lists solely in-frame clones and lacks some. The sample yields approximately 2,000,000 clones, 85% to 95% seen once. Specimen: naive CD4+ T cells from PBMCs. Subset of the sample: CD45RA+ positively selected. Receptor source: a man aged 18 to 30 in good health. Some clones in this sample may be carry-over from other donors' samples.

The gene calls are TRBV7-9 and TRBJ1-2, with 7 bases lining up with TRBD1. Germline V gene data show CDR1 as SEHNR and CDR2 as FQNEAQ (reference sequence). This CDR3 spans 15 amino acids. The ends lost 3 bases at V and 6 bases at J; junction bases unmatched: 10. In nucleotides, the CDR3 is TGTGCCAGCAGCTTGTCCGGGACAGAGGGCCATGGCTACACCTTC. Amino acid sequence: CASSLSGTEGHGYTF. The variable domain in full, completed from reference TRBV7-9 and TRBJ1-2, reads DTGVSQNPRHKITKRGQNVTFRCDPISEHNRLYWYRQTLGQGPEFLTYFQNEAQLEKSRLLSDRFSAERPKGSFSTLEIQRTEQGDSAMYLCASSLSGTEGHGYTFGSGTRLTVV.

The chain links TRBV28 to TRBJ2-5, with D maybe TRBD2 (6 bases). The CDR3 loop spans 17 amino acids. CDR1 MDHEN and CDR2 SYDVKM come from the germline V gene. V was trimmed by 5 bases and J by 0 bases, leaving 19 bases between them. CDR3 bases: TGTGCCAGCAGTCCCCCCACTGGCGGGGTCCACCAAGAGACCCAGTACTTC. Protein product: CASSPPTGGVHQETQYF.

On this clone itself: Sequence at one end of the junction differs from germline and may be a read error. The chain employs TRBV19 and TRBJ2-2; 8 bases agree with TRBD1. The CDR3 has 16 residues. The germline V gene encodes CDR1 LNHDA and CDR2 SQIVND (reference sequence). CDR3 bases: TGTGCCAGTAGTATTCCAGGACAGGGTAGAACCGGGAAGCTGTTTTTT. Encoded protein: CASSIPGQGRTGKLFF. The full variable domain, in which reference TRBV19 and TRBJ2-2 provide the parts outside the CDR3, is DGGITQSPKYLFRKEGQNVTLSCEQNLNHDAMYWYRQDPGQGLRLIYYSQIVNDFQKGDIAEGYSVSREKKESFPLTVTSAQKNPTAFYLCASSIPGQGRTGKLFFGEGSRLTVL.

Concerning this clone itself: The sample contains more than one DNA sequence encoding this CDR3. The chain uses TRBV7-2 and TRBJ2-3; the D gene is possibly TRBD2 (6 bases). Germline values: CDR1 SGHTA, CDR2 FQGNSA. This CDR3 has 14 amino acids. Trimming stripped 2 bases from V and 0 bases from J, with 6 bases between. CDR3 nucleotide sequence: TGTGCCAGCAGCTTAAGCGGGAGCACAGATACGCAGTATTTT. Translating it yields CASSLSGSTDTQYF.

This chain joins TRBV6-1 and TRBJ2-4; 7 nucleotides align to TRBD2. The J segment lost 3 bases and the V segment lost 1 base, leaving 6 bases of the junction unmatched. Per germline, CDR1 MNHNS and CDR2 SASEGT. The CDR3 covers 16 residues. CDR3 protein: CASSEEPLAVKNIQYF. DNA for the CDR3: TGTGCCAGCAGTGAAGAACCCCTAGCGGTCAAAAACATTCAGTACTTC.

The CDR3 spells CASSPEADTEAFF. The CDR3 bases are TGTGCCAGCAGCCCAGAGGCCGACACTGAAGCTTTCTTT. The V and J genes are TRBV6-6 and TRBJ1-1, with D hard to call. The V gene lost 6 bases and the J gene lost 3 bases, with 11 bases spanning the gap. Per the germline V gene, CDR1 is MNHNY and CDR2 is SVGAGI (reference sequence). The CDR3 spans 13 residues.

V and J are TRBV28 and TRBJ1-5; the match to TRBD1 covers 11 bases. Germline trimming cut 11 bases from V and 6 bases from J; bases unmatched to any gene: 6. The CDR3 covers 13 residues. Germline V gene lookup returns CDR1 MDHEN and CDR2 SYDVKM. The CDR3 bases are TGTGCCGGGGGACAGGGGGTTGGTCAGCCCCAGCATTTT. Translation: CAGGQGVGQPQHF.

This chain uses TRBV29-1 with TRBJ2-7, with 14 bases fitting TRBD2. Germline V lookup: CDR1 SQVTM, CDR2 ANQGSEA. This CDR3 contains 14 residues. V trimming: 5 bases; J trimming: 2 bases; junction bases outside the gene matches: 2. The CDR3 DNA follows: TGCAGCGTTTCGACTAGCGGGAGGGCCTACGAGCAGTACTTC. Amino acids: CSVSTSGRAYEQYF.

A word on this clone: Additional DNA sequences in this sample encode the identical CDR3. This chain joins TRBV7-9 and TRBJ2-3; 9 bases line up with TRBD1. J lost 4 bases, V lost 1 base, and 0 bases had no gene match. The CDR3 loop spans 14 amino acids. CDR1 SEHNR and CDR2 FQNEAQ come from the germline V gene (reference sequence). The CDR3, as DNA: TGTGCCAGCAGCTTAGGACAGGGGGCAGATACGCAGTATTTT. Translating gives CASSLGQGADTQYF.

This clone was seen once. The V and J genes are TRBV10-3 and TRBJ2-3; TRBD2 agrees at 9 bases. The CDR3 extends over 14 amino acids. Germline V gene sequence: CDR1 ENHRY, CDR2 SYGVKD. V lost 1 base to trimming and J lost 5 bases; unmatched junction nucleotides: 1. This CDR3 reads CAISEFSGRDTQYF. The CDR3 region has the DNA TGTGCCATCAGTGAGTTTAGCGGGAGAGATACGCAGTATTTT.

This chain links TRBV27 with TRBJ2-3; a weak D match, TRBD1 (7 bases). This CDR3 contains 16 residues. CDR1 is MNHEY and CDR2 is SMNVEV in the germline V gene (reference sequence). V lost 2 bases to trimming and J lost 3 bases, with 15 bases between them. For the CDR3, the DNA is TGTGCCAGCAGTTTAACGAGGGCAGGGGGGACAGATACGCAGTATTTT. It encodes CASSLTRAGGTDTQYF.

V gene TRBV28 combines with J gene TRBJ2-7; D possibly corresponds to TRBD2 (6 bases). Trimming shortened V by 7 bases and J by 6 bases, and 16 bases separated the two germline ends. Germline V CDR1 and CDR2: MDHEN, SYDVKM. The CDR3 contains 13 residues. The CDR3 nucleotides read TGTGCCAGCACTCAACCCGGGGGTGGCGAGCAGTACTTC. This sequence encodes CASTQPGGGEQYF.

V gene TRBV5-1 combines with J gene TRBJ2-3; 9 positions agree with TRBD2. This CDR3 comprises 15 residues. Trimming took 1 base from V and 6 from J; bases not matched to a gene: 6. Germline CDR1 SGHRS, CDR2 YFSETQ. The CDR3, as DNA: TGCGCCAGCAGCTTGTCTAGCGGGGTTGGGGATACGCAGTATTTT. This sequence encodes CASSLSSGVGDTQYF.

This chain joins TRBV5-5 and TRBJ2-1, with TRBD2 matching 7 bases. The CDR3 length is 16 residues. The germline V gene encodes CDR1 SGHKS and CDR2 YYEKEE (reference sequence). V gave up 6 bases and J gave up 3 bases; unmatched junction bases: 12. As DNA, the CDR3 is TGTGCCAGCACCTCTACGACGGGGGGAGGCTACAATGAGCAGTTCTTC. It encodes CASTSTTGGGYNEQFF. Supplemented by reference TRBV5-5 and TRBJ2-1, the full variable domain reads DAGVTQSPTHLIKTRGQQVTLRCSPISGHKSVSWYQQVLGQGPQFIFQYYEKEERGRGNFPDRFSARQFPNYSSELNVNALLLGDSALYLCASTSTTGGGYNEQFFGPGTRLTVL.

The genes are TRBV6-1 and TRBJ2-2; no clear D gene. CDR3 length: 15 amino acids. V lost 1 base, J lost 4 bases, and 10 bases lay in between. CDR1 is MNHNS, CDR2 SASEGT, per germline. The CDR3 DNA reads as TGTGCCAGCAGTGAAGGGTTTATGTTCACCGGGGAGCTGTTTTTT. This encodes CASSEGFMFTGELFF.

DNA for the CDR3: TGCGCCAGCAGCTTGGCGACCTCTCCCTACAATGAGCAGTTCTTC. As protein: CASSLATSPYNEQFF. The chain carries TRBV5-1 and TRBJ2-1; D is ambiguous. Germline CDR1 and CDR2: SGHRS and YFSETQ. The CDR3 runs 15 residues. Trimming left V 0 bases short and J 2 bases short, with 9 bases between.

CDR3 sequence: CASSLNRQSYEQYF. As DNA, the CDR3 is TGTGCCAGCAGCCTCAATAGACAGTCCTACGAGCAGTACTTC. The chain is built from TRBV11-2 and TRBJ2-7, with a weak D call TRBD1 (5 bases). Between the trimmed V and J ends, which lost 5 bases and 1 base, there was a span of 12 bases. In germline, CDR1 is SGHAT, CDR2 FQNNGV. The CDR3 length is 14 residues. The full variable domain, with the rest looked up from reference TRBV11-2 and TRBJ2-7, is EAGVAQSPRYKIIEKRQSVAFWCNPISGHATLYWYQQILGQGPKLLIQFQNNGVVDDSQLPKDRFSAERLKGVDSTLKIQPAKLEDSAVYLCASSLNRQSYEQYFGPGTRLTVT.

This chain links TRBV10-3 with TRBJ1-4, with TRBD1 identical over 7 bases. Germline V lookup: CDR1 ENHRY, CDR2 SYGVKD. The J segment lost 3 bases and the V segment lost 10 bases, leaving 5 bases of the junction unmatched. This CDR3 has 13 amino acids. The CDR3 bases are TGTGCCACCCAGGGGGTAGCTAATGAAAAACTGTTTTTT. Amino acids: CATQGVANEKLFF.

The rearrangement uses TRBV4-2 and TRBJ2-7; TRBD1 matches at 7 bases. With 1 base clipped from V and 1 base from J, the junction kept 4 bases outside the gene matches. The CDR3 has 15 amino acids. Germline values: CDR1 LGHNA, CDR2 YNFKEQ. CDR3 sequence: CASSQARGSSYEQYF. The CDR3 coding sequence is TGTGCCAGCAGCCAAGCCAGGGGGAGTTCCTACGAGCAGTACTTC.

The rearrangement uses TRBV5-1 and TRBJ2-3; 9 nucleotides align to TRBD2. CDR3 length: 14 residues. Germline V gives CDR1 SGHRS, CDR2 YFSETQ. Trimming took 6 bases from V and 5 from J; bases not matched to a gene: 7. CDR3 bases: TGCGCCAGCACGTCGGGTAGCGGGGGAGATACGCAGTATTTT. It yields the protein CASTSGSGGDTQYF.

Concerning this clone: Other DNA sequences in the same sample also yield this CDR3. This chain connects TRBV20-1 to TRBJ1-1; D remains unclear. CDR1 DFQATT and CDR2 SNEGSKA come from the germline V gene (reference sequence). Trimming took 6 bases from V and 1 from J, leaving 3 bases between them. This CDR3 has 10 residues. The CDR3 DNA reads as TGCAGTGCGCGGAACACTGAAGCTTTCTTT. Amino acid sequence: CSARNTEAFF.

The J gene is TRBJ1-2, the V gene TRBV5-6; D uncertain. V was clipped by 1 base and J by 5 bases, with 3 bases between them. The CDR3 contains 11 residues. Germline V gene data show CDR1 as SGHDT and CDR2 as YYEEEE. Here the CDR3 DNA reads TGTGCCAGCAGCTTGTTGTATGGCTACACCTTC. Translation: CASSLLYGYTF.

This sequence joins TRBV7-9 and TRBJ2-2, with 8 bases fitting TRBD2. In germline, CDR1 is SEHNR, CDR2 FQNEAQ (reference sequence). V was clipped by 5 bases and J by 5 bases; unmatched bases: 7. CDR3 size: 15 residues. The CDR3 loop is CASSPSGGVTGELFF. Here the CDR3 DNA reads TGTGCCAGCAGCCCCTCCGGGGGGGTAACCGGGGAGCTGTTTTTT.

The chain carries TRBV21-1 and TRBJ1-2. TRBV21-1 corresponds to a pseudogene. This CDR3 is 17 amino acids long. The CDR3 DNA reads as TGTGCCAGCAGCAAATGCGAGGGGCGCGGGGTTTTCCATGGCTACACCTTC. This encodes CASSKCEGRGVFHGYTF.

This chain links TRBV6-1 with TRBJ2-7; TRBD2 matches 9 bases. V lost 6 bases and J lost 2; bases outside the gene matches: 8. There are 15 residues in the CDR3. Germline V CDR1 and CDR2: MNHNS, SASEGT. DNA of the CDR3: TGTGCCAGCAGGCCTTCGCTAGCGGGACCCTACGAGCAGTACTTC. Its translation: CASRPSLAGPYEQYF.

The chain is built from TRBV7-6 and TRBJ1-1; 7 nucleotides line up with TRBD1. Germline V CDR1 and CDR2: SGHVS, FNYEAQ. The CDR3 runs 11 residues. V trimming: 4 bases; J trimming: 9 bases; junction bases outside the gene matches: 2. Here the CDR3 reads CASSSRGQAFF. CDR3 bases: TGTGCCAGCAGCTCGAGGGGGCAAGCTTTCTTT.

The chain combines TRBV30 with TRBJ1-2; D is unresolved. V lost 5 bases and J 3 bases, leaving 10 bases between the germline ends. The germline V gene has CDR1 GTSNPN and CDR2 SVGIG (reference sequence). This CDR3 has 12 amino acids. CDR3 bases: TGTGCCTGGGTCCGGGCACACTATGGCTACACCTTC. Its protein product is CAWVRAHYGYTF.

The CDR3 loop reads CASSLNPDSGNTIYF. As DNA, the CDR3 is TGTGCCAGCAGTTTGAACCCTGACTCTGGAAACACCATATATTTT. V and J are TRBV6-6 and TRBJ1-3; no clear D. With 4 bases removed from V and 0 bases from J, the gap between germline ends came to 10 bases. The CDR3 runs 15 residues. The germline CDR1 and CDR2 sequences are MNHNY and SVGAGI (reference sequence).

The V call is TRBV6-1, the J call TRBJ1-5; D is possibly TRBD1 (5 bases). The CDR3 totals 15 residues. V lost 6 bases, J lost 5 bases, and 17 bases lay in between. Germline V gives CDR1 MNHNS, CDR2 SASEGT. CDR3 DNA sequence: TGTGCCAGCAGGATCGTAGCGGGGCCGGATCAGCCCCAGCATTTT. This translates into CASRIVAGPDQPQHF.

This rearrangement joins TRBV18 to TRBJ1-1; 10 positions agree with TRBD1. The CDR3 sequence is 15 residues long. V lost 2 bases to trimming and J lost 4 bases; unmatched junction nucleotides: 4. CDR1 KGHSH and CDR2 LQKENI come from the germline V gene. CDR3 in DNA: TGTGCCAGCTCACCAGGGACAGGGGTGGCCACTGAAGCTTTCTTT. This sequence encodes CASSPGTGVATEAFF.

The rearrangement uses TRBV7-9 and TRBJ1-2; 9 bases fit TRBD1. The CDR3 has 16 residues. Germline V CDR1 and CDR2: SEHNR, FQNEAQ (reference sequence). V trimming: 5 bases; J trimming: 3 bases; junction bases outside the gene matches: 10. The CDR3 loop reads CASSRDRAQGDYGYTF. In DNA form, the CDR3 reads TGTGCCAGCAGCCGGGACAGGGCTCAGGGTGACTATGGCTACACCTTC.